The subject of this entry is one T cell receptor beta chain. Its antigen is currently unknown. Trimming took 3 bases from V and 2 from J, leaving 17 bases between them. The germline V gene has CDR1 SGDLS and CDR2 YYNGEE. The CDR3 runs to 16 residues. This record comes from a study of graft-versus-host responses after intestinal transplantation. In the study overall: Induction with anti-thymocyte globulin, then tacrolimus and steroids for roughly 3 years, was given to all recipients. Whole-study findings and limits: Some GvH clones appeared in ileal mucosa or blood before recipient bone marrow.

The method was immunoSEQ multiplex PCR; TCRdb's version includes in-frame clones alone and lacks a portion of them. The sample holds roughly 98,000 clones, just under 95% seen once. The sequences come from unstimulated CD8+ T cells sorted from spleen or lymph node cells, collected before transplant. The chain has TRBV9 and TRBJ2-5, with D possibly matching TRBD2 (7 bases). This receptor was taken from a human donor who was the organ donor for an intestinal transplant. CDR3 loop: CASSAEGGVGQETQYF. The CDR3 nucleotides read TGTGCCAGCAGCGCCGAGGGGGGGGTAGGGCAAGAGACCCAGTACTTC.